A selection of T cell receptor beta chains follows, all from one sample in a study of cytomegalovirus exposure and HLA in healthy donors. Some clones are missing from TCRdb's copy, which holds only in-frame ones; the method was immunoSEQ multiplex PCR. The data contain 40,000 to 50,000 clones, around 68% of them seen just once; the ten biggest clones take up just under 6.5%. The sequencing sample was made of PBMCs. The receptor set was obtained from a man aged 25-45 years in good health and CMV-seronegative. Both conserved end residues are part of each CDR3. A D gene is named only where the DNA matches it firmly. The listing skips clone size in some rows; elsewhere it reads once, few, many or a size class.

V gene	clone size	D gene	J gene	CDR3 DNA	CDR3 protein
TRBV7-6	.	TRBD2	TRBJ2-5	TGTGCCAGCAGCTCCGCCGGGGCTAGCGGGAAAGAGACCCAGTACTTC	CASSSAGASGKETQYF
TRBV5-6	.	TRBD2	TRBJ2-5	TGTGCCAGCATCCTGGGAGGGAGTGTTCAAGAGACCCAGTACTTC	CASILGGSVQETQYF
TRBV6-1	.	TRBD1	TRBJ2-7	TGTGCCAGCAGTGTTTGGCAGGGGGTTCAGTACTTC	CASSVWQGVQYF
TRBV5-1	.	.	TRBJ1-1	TGCGCCAGCAGCTTCGGGGGGGTTCGCGGCACTGAAGCTTTCTTT	CASSFGGVRGTEAFF
TRBV15	.	.	TRBJ1-2	TGTGCCACCAGCAGAGATGTTAGTAACTATGGCTACACCTTC	CATSRDVSNYGYTF
TRBV5-1	.	.	TRBJ2-3	TGCGCCAGCAGACCGACTAGGAGCACAGATACGCAGTATTTT	CASRPTRSTDTQYF
TRBV2	once	.	TRBJ2-7	TGTGCCAGCAGTGCACAGGGCCCATCCCCCGAGCAGTACTTC	CASSAQGPSPEQYF
TRBV10-1	.	TRBD2	TRBJ2-2	TGCGCCAGCAGTGAGGCCGGACTAGCGGGATTCACCGGGGAGCTGTTTTTT	CASSEAGLAGFTGELFF
TRBV4-1	few	.	TRBJ2-7	TGCGCCAGCAGCCAAGAAGGTAGCGGAGCCTCCTACGAGCAGTACTTC	CASSQEGSGASYEQYF
TRBV5-8	.	.	TRBJ2-1	TGTGCCAGCAGCGCCATTAGAAATGAGCAGTTCTTC	CASSAIRNEQFF
TRBV9	once	TRBD2	TRBJ2-1	TGTGCCAGCTCCCGGAGGCTAGCGGGAGGGCAGAATGAGCAGTTCTTC	CASSRRLAGGQNEQFF
TRBV2	.	TRBD1	TRBJ1-1	TGTGCCAGCAGTGGACCGGGACAGAGGAACACTGAAGCTTTCTTT	CASSGPGQRNTEAFF
TRBV6-5	.	.	TRBJ2-7	TGTGCCAGCAACTCTGTCGCGGGGTCGTACGAGCAGTACTTC	CASNSVAGSYEQYF
TRBV19	.	.	TRBJ2-7	TGTGCCAGTAGCCATCGGGGGGCTTTAAATCCCACCTACGAGCAGTACTTC	CASSHRGALNPTYEQYF
TRBV19	.	.	TRBJ2-5	TGTGCCAGTAGCGAAGCGGGCATACAAGAGACCCAGTACTTC	CASSEAGIQETQYF
TRBV6-5	.	.	TRBJ2-7	TGTGCCAGCAGCACCCCCGGGAGACACGAGCAGTACTTC	CASSTPGRHEQYF
TRBV15	few	TRBD2	TRBJ2-3	TGTGCCACCAGCAGAGACGAGCGGGACACAGATACGCAGTATTTT	CATSRDERDTDTQYF
TRBV5-1	few	TRBD2	TRBJ2-1	TGCGCCAGCAGCTGGGCCGGACTAGCGGGAGTGTACAATGAGCAGTTCTTC	CASSWAGLAGVYNEQFF
TRBV6-5	.	TRBD2	TRBJ2-3	TGTGCCAGCAGTTACACCGGGACTAGCTTCACAGATACGCAGTATTTT	CASSYTGTSFTDTQYF
TRBV18	.	TRBD2	TRBJ2-7	TGTGCCAGCTCACCCTCACTAGCGGGACTGTACGAGCAGTACTTC	CASSPSLAGLYEQYF
TRBV30	.	.	TRBJ2-7	TGTGCCTGGATAGGCAGGATCCCCTACGAGCAGTACTTC	CAWIGRIPYEQYF
TRBV5-1	once	.	TRBJ2-7	TGCGCCAGCAGCTTGCTAGATACCTACGAGCAGTACTTC	CASSLLDTYEQYF
TRBV7-9	few	TRBD1	TRBJ1-5	TGTGCCAGCAGCCCCCCGGGGACAGGGAGACAGCCCCAGCATTTT	CASSPPGTGRQPQHF
TRBV2	.	TRBD1	TRBJ1-1	TGTGCCAGCAGGCGGGACAGGTTGGGGAACACTGAATCTTTCTTT	CASRRDRLGNTESFF
TRBV30	few	TRBD2	TRBJ2-7	TGTGCCTGGAGGCGGCGCGGGAGTTCCTACGAGCAGTACTTC	CAWRRRGSSYEQYF
TRBV5-1	.	.	TRBJ2-2	TGCGCCAGCAGCTTGGAACTACACACCGGGGAGCTGTTTTTT	CASSLELHTGELFF
TRBV5-6	.	.	TRBJ1-5	TGTGCCAGCAGCTTGGGAAAACATAGCAATCAGCCCCAGCATTTT	CASSLGKHSNQPQHF
TRBV25-1	.	.	TRBJ1-6	TGTGCCAGCAAGGGTAACGGGGCACCCCTCCACTTT	CASKGNGAPLHF
TRBV19	few	TRBD1	TRBJ2-1	TGTGCCAGTAGTCCGGGACAGGGTCTACAGGAGCAGTTCTTC	CASSPGQGLQEQFF
TRBV5-1	.	TRBD1	TRBJ1-1	TGCGCCAGCAGCTTAGGGACAGGGGCGAACACTGAAGCTTTCTTT	CASSLGTGANTEAFF
TRBV10-1	once	TRBD2	TRBJ2-1	TGCGCCAGCAGTGAGTCGTTGGGACTAGGGACTTACAATGAGCAGTTCTTC	CASSESLGLGTYNEQFF
TRBV6-4	.	.	TRBJ2-3	TGTGCCAGCAGTGAGACAGCAACAGATACGCAGTATTTT	CASSETATDTQYF
TRBV7-9	.	.	TRBJ2-3	TGTGCCAGCAGCTTAGTGGCGGCCGTGACGCAGTATTTT	CASSLVAAVTQYF
TRBV30	few	TRBD1	TRBJ1-6	TGTGCCTGCACTACCCCGGACAGGTTATTCTCACCCCTCCACTTT	CACTTPDRLFSPLHF
TRBV7-7	.	TRBD2	TRBJ2-1	TGTGCCAGCAGCTTACTAGCGGGAGGGCACAATGAGCAGTTCTTC	CASSLLAGGHNEQFF
TRBV30	.	.	TRBJ2-7	TGTGCCTGGAGTGTAAGTGCGGGAAACTACGAGCAGTACTTC	CAWSVSAGNYEQYF
TRBV5-4	once	.	TRBJ1-1	TGTGCCAGCAGCTTGTACAGCAACACTGAAGCTTTCTTT	CASSLYSNTEAFF
TRBV5-1	.	TRBD1	TRBJ2-5	TGCGCCAGCAGCCCCCATAACAGGGGACAAGAGACCCAGTACTTC	CASSPHNRGQETQYF
TRBV23-1	few	.	TRBJ2-7	TGCGCCAGCAGTCAATCGCAGGGCGAGCAGTACTTC	CASSQSQGEQYF
TRBV6-1	.	.	TRBJ2-2	TGTGCCAGCAGTGACTCGTTCATGGGGGGCGGGGAGCTGTTTTTT	CASSDSFMGGGELFF
TRBV19	.	TRBD2	TRBJ2-2	TGTGCCAGTAGTATAGAGACCACTAGCGCCAAGATCCTCGCGAACACCGGGGAGCTGTTTTTT	CASSIETTSAKILANTGELFF
TRBV10-1	.	TRBD2	TRBJ2-3	TGCGCCAGCAGTGAGACTAGCGGGAACACAGATACGCAGTATTTT	CASSETSGNTDTQYF
TRBV2	.	TRBD2	TRBJ2-5	TGTGCCAGCAGTACCCGTCGGGGGGAAGAGACCCAGTACTTC	CASSTRRGEETQYF
TRBV30	.	.	TRBJ1-1	TGTGCTGGCCTGTTGAACACTGAAGCTTTCTTT	CAGLLNTEAFF
TRBV7-9	.	TRBD1	TRBJ2-3	TGTGCCAGCAGCCCAGGGACAGTCACAGATACGCAGTATTTT	CASSPGTVTDTQYF
TRBV7-9	.	.	TRBJ2-2	TGTGCCAGCAGCTTATCTCCCTCGAACACCGGGGAGCTGTTTTTT	CASSLSPSNTGELFF
TRBV10-1	few	TRBD1	TRBJ1-3	TGCGCCAGCAGTGTCCCAGGACAGGGGAACTCTGGAAACACCATATATTTT	CASSVPGQGNSGNTIYF
TRBV6-5	.	.	TRBJ2-5	TGTGCCAGCAGCCTTAAATTTACTAGCTCAGAGACCCAGTACTTC	CASSLKFTSSETQYF
TRBV7-6	.	TRBD1	TRBJ2-7	TGTGCCAGCAGCTTCCGGGACAGATCCTACGAGCAGTACTTC	CASSFRDRSYEQYF
TRBV6-4	medium-sized	TRBD1	TRBJ2-3	TGTGCCAGCAGTGACTCGACAGGGGGCGCAGATACGCAGTATTTT	CASSDSTGGADTQYF
TRBV7-9	.	TRBD2	TRBJ2-3	TGTGCCAGCAACGAAGCGGGAGGTCAGTTAAATACGCAGTATTTT	CASNEAGGQLNTQYF
TRBV9	.	.	TRBJ1-2	TGTGCCAGCAGCGTAGGTACAGACGACTATGGCTACACCTTC	CASSVGTDDYGYTF
TRBV10-2	.	TRBD2	TRBJ2-4	TGCGCCAGCAGTGACCCAGCGGGAGGGCAAAACATTCAGTACTTC	CASSDPAGGQNIQYF
TRBV9	.	.	TRBJ1-5	TGTGCCAGCAGCGAGGGAGGGCAACAGCCCCAGCATTTT	CASSEGGQQPQHF
TRBV18	few	TRBD1	TRBJ1-1	TGTGCCAGCTCACCGACAGGGAATGGGATGAACACTGAAGCTTTCTTT	CASSPTGNGMNTEAFF